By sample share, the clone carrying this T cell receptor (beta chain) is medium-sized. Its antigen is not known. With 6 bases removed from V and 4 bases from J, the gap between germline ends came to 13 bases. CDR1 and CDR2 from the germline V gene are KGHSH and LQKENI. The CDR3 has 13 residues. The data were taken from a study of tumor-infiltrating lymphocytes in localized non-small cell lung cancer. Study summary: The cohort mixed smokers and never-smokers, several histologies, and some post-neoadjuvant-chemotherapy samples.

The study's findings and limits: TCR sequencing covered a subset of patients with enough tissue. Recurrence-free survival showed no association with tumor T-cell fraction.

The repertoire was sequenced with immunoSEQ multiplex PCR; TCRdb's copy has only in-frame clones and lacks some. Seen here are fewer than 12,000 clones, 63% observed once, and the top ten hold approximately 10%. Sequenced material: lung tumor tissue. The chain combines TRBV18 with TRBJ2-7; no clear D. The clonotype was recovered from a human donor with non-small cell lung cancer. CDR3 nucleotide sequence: TGTGCCAGCTCTTTCGCCCCTGAGTACGAGCAGTACTTC. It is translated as CASSFAPEYEQYF.